The rows below give T cell receptor beta chains drawn from one sample of a study of blood T cell repertoires in COVID-19. The protocol was immunoSEQ multiplex PCR, while the TCRdb copy is restricted to in-frame clones and leaves out a portion. The sample yields a few hundred thousand clones, around 90% seen once. The sequenced material came from peripheral blood. The receptors come from a man in his sixties with acute or convalescent COVID-19. Each CDR3 is given with its conserved first and last residue. A D gene is named only where the DNA matches it firmly. Size values are once, few and many counts, or a class for expanded clones, and some rows have none.

j_gene: TRBJ2-7; d_gene: TRBD1; abundance: -; v_gene: TRBV5-1; CDR3aa: CASSLVTGTGGSGQYF; CDR3nt: TGCGCCAGCAGCTTGGTGACAGGGACCGGCGGTAGTGGGCAGTACTTC
j_gene: TRBJ2-7; d_gene: TRBD1; abundance: -; v_gene: TRBV2; CDR3aa: CASSELRGRSYEQYF; CDR3nt: TGTGCCAGCAGTGAATTAAGGGGGCGGTCCTACGAGCAGTACTTC
j_gene: TRBJ2-2; d_gene: -; abundance: -; v_gene: TRBV7-7; CDR3aa: CASSSDRNTGELFF; CDR3nt: TGTGCCAGCAGCTCGGACAGGAACACCGGGGAGCTGTTTTTT
j_gene: TRBJ1-2; d_gene: -; abundance: -; v_gene: TRBV6-6; CDR3aa: CAIAQTGKSTVRGYTF; CDR3nt: TGTGCCATAGCCCAAACCGGGAAGTCGACTGTTCGGGGCTACACCTTC
j_gene: TRBJ1-6; d_gene: -; abundance: -; v_gene: TRBV7-9; CDR3aa: CASSSESPPLHF; CDR3nt: TGTGCCAGCAGCTCGGAGTCCCCACCCCTCCACTTT
j_gene: TRBJ2-3; d_gene: -; abundance: -; v_gene: TRBV6-5; CDR3aa: CASSYSGAADTQYF; CDR3nt: TGTGCCAGCAGTTACTCGGGGGCCGCAGATACGCAGTATTTT
j_gene: TRBJ2-7; d_gene: TRBD1; abundance: -; v_gene: TRBV14; CDR3aa: CASSPKPGQWHEQYF; CDR3nt: TGTGCCAGCAGCCCCAAGCCGGGACAGTGGCACGAGCAGTACTTC
j_gene: TRBJ2-7; d_gene: TRBD1; abundance: -; v_gene: TRBV25-1; CDR3aa: CASSDPGQGSYEQYF; CDR3nt: TGTGCCAGCAGTGACCCCGGACAGGGTTCGTACGAGCAGTACTTC
j_gene: TRBJ2-7; d_gene: TRBD1; abundance: -; v_gene: TRBV6-5; CDR3aa: CASRHGQGSYEQYF; CDR3nt: TGTGCCAGCAGACACGGACAGGGTTCTTACGAGCAGTACTTC
j_gene: TRBJ2-3; d_gene: -; abundance: -; v_gene: TRBV19; CDR3aa: CASKAGRGTTDTQYF; CDR3nt: TGTGCCAGTAAGGCGGGGCGGGGCACCACAGATACGCAGTATTTT
j_gene: TRBJ2-7; d_gene: TRBD1; abundance: -; v_gene: TRBV28; CDR3aa: CASSLGTGAPQTYEQYF; CDR3nt: TGTGCCAGCAGTTTAGGGACAGGGGCCCCGCAGACCTACGAGCAGTACTTC
j_gene: TRBJ2-7; d_gene: TRBD1; abundance: -; v_gene: TRBV18; CDR3aa: CASSTPGQAYEQYF; CDR3nt: TGTGCCAGCTCAACCCCCGGACAGGCCTACGAGCAGTACTTC
j_gene: TRBJ1-1; d_gene: -; abundance: -; v_gene: TRBV10-2; CDR3aa: CASIDTLNTEAFF; CDR3nt: TGCGCCAGCATAGACACATTGAACACTGAAGCTTTCTTT
j_gene: TRBJ2-1; d_gene: -; abundance: -; v_gene: TRBV29-1; CDR3aa: CSVDGRPEQFF; CDR3nt: TGCAGCGTTGACGGCAGGCCTGAGCAGTTCTTC
j_gene: TRBJ1-3; d_gene: -; abundance: few; v_gene: TRBV6-2/TRBV6-3; CDR3aa: CASSYSIGRGLGTGNTIYF; CDR3nt: TGTGCCAGCAGTTACTCGATCGGTCGGGGATTGGGAACTGGAAACACCATATATTTT
j_gene: TRBJ2-3; d_gene: -; abundance: -; v_gene: TRBV12-5; CDR3aa: CASGLPVADTQYF; CDR3nt: TGTGCTAGTGGTTTGCCTGTCGCAGATACGCAGTATTTT
j_gene: TRBJ1-6; d_gene: TRBD1; abundance: once; v_gene: TRBV27; CDR3aa: CASSYLVDRDQGIGSPLHF; CDR3nt: TGTGCCAGCAGTTATCTGGTCGACAGGGACCAGGGGATTGGTTCACCCCTCCACTTT
j_gene: TRBJ1-2; d_gene: TRBD1; abundance: -; v_gene: TRBV12-3/TRBV12-4; CDR3aa: CASTHTRGFGGTF; CDR3nt: TGTGCCAGCACCCATACCAGGGGGTTCGGTGGCACCTTC
j_gene: TRBJ2-5; d_gene: -; abundance: -; v_gene: TRBV9; CDR3aa: CASSLGAEFQETQYF; CDR3nt: TGTGCCAGCAGTCTAGGCGCGGAATTCCAAGAGACCCAGTACTTC
j_gene: TRBJ2-7; d_gene: -; abundance: -; v_gene: TRBV9; CDR3aa: CASSIGTNYEQYF; CDR3nt: TGTGCCAGCAGCATCGGGACAAACTACGAGCAGTACTTC
j_gene: TRBJ1-5; d_gene: -; abundance: -; v_gene: TRBV5-8; CDR3aa: CASSLGELGNQPQHF; CDR3nt: TGTGCCAGCAGCTTGGGGGAGTTGGGCAATCAGCCCCAGCATTTT
j_gene: TRBJ2-7; d_gene: TRBD1; abundance: once; v_gene: TRBV28; CDR3aa: CASSLEGTGGYEQYF; CDR3nt: TGTGCCAGCAGTTTAGAGGGGACAGGGGGCTACGAGCAGTACTTC
j_gene: TRBJ1-2; d_gene: TRBD1; abundance: -; v_gene: TRBV28; CDR3aa: CASSSASGGNYGYTF; CDR3nt: TGTGCCAGCAGTTCTGCCTCAGGGGGTAACTATGGCTACACCTTC
j_gene: TRBJ2-5; d_gene: TRBD2; abundance: -; v_gene: TRBV3-1/TRBV3-2; CDR3aa: CASSQDRLAGIETQYF; CDR3nt: TGTGCCAGCAGCCAAGATAGGCTAGCGGGGATAGAGACCCAGTACTTC
j_gene: TRBJ2-7; d_gene: -; abundance: once; v_gene: TRBV21-1; CDR3aa: CASSRADYRDKYSYEQYF; CDR3nt: TGTGCCAGCAGCCGAGCAGACTACCGGGACAAATACTCCTACGAGCAGTACTTC
j_gene: TRBJ2-1; d_gene: -; abundance: -; v_gene: TRBV5-1; CDR3aa: CASSSRTTYNEQFF; CDR3nt: TGCGCCAGCAGCTCCAGGACTACCTACAATGAGCAGTTCTTC
j_gene: TRBJ1-1; d_gene: -; abundance: -; v_gene: TRBV4-1; CDR3aa: CASSQEDRGQNTEAFF; CDR3nt: TGCGCCAGCAGCCAGGAGGATCGTGGGCAGAACACTGAAGCTTTCTTT
j_gene: TRBJ2-5; d_gene: TRBD1; abundance: -; v_gene: TRBV5-6; CDR3aa: CASSSLDDRGSFETQYF; CDR3nt: TGTGCCAGCAGCTCCCTTGACGACAGGGGGTCTTTTGAGACCCAGTACTTC
j_gene: TRBJ1-2; d_gene: TRBD1; abundance: -; v_gene: TRBV30; CDR3aa: CAWSVGAGTGVYGYTF; CDR3nt: TGTGCCTGGAGTGTAGGCGCCGGGACAGGGGTCTATGGCTACACCTTC
j_gene: TRBJ1-1; d_gene: -; abundance: -; v_gene: TRBV20-1; CDR3aa: CSARERTEAFF; CDR3nt: TGCAGTGCTAGGGAGAGAACTGAAGCTTTCTTT
j_gene: TRBJ2-1; d_gene: -; abundance: -; v_gene: TRBV9; CDR3aa: CASSPLGGGLENEQFF; CDR3nt: TGTGCCAGCAGCCCCCTAGGGGGGGGCCTAGAGAATGAGCAGTTCTTC
j_gene: TRBJ2-5; d_gene: TRBD2; abundance: -; v_gene: TRBV7-7; CDR3aa: CASSLTGGAEETQYF; CDR3nt: TGTGCCAGCAGCTTGACCGGGGGGGCGGAGGAGACCCAGTACTTC
j_gene: TRBJ1-5; d_gene: TRBD1; abundance: -; v_gene: TRBV19; CDR3aa: CASTKQEGAIDQPQHF; CDR3nt: TGTGCCAGTACCAAGCAAGAGGGGGCTATAGATCAGCCCCAGCATTTT
j_gene: TRBJ2-3; d_gene: -; abundance: -; v_gene: TRBV29-1; CDR3aa: CSVGRGEADTQYF; CDR3nt: TGCAGCGTTGGCAGGGGGGAGGCAGATACGCAGTATTTT
j_gene: TRBJ2-1; d_gene: TRBD2; abundance: few; v_gene: TRBV9; CDR3aa: CASSVGGTSGSSYNEQFF; CDR3nt: TGTGCCAGCAGCGTAGGAGGGACTAGCGGGTCCTCCTACAATGAGCAGTTCTTC
j_gene: TRBJ1-2; d_gene: TRBD1; abundance: -; v_gene: TRBV4-1; CDR3aa: CASSQGGTGGYGYTF; CDR3nt: TGCGCCAGCAGCCAGGGGGGGACAGGGGGCTATGGCTACACCTTC
j_gene: TRBJ2-6; d_gene: -; abundance: -; v_gene: TRBV6-4; CDR3aa: CASSQGGSGANVLTF; CDR3nt: TGTGCCAGCAGTCAAGGAGGGTCCGGGGCCAACGTCCTGACTTTC
j_gene: TRBJ2-2; d_gene: -; abundance: -; v_gene: TRBV9; CDR3aa: CASSGYRESSTGELFF; CDR3nt: TGTGCCAGCAGCGGATACAGGGAATCCAGCACCGGGGAGCTGTTTTTT
j_gene: TRBJ2-5; d_gene: TRBD2; abundance: -; v_gene: TRBV9; CDR3aa: CASSVGLAGRETQYF; CDR3nt: TGTGCCAGCAGCGTGGGGCTAGCGGGGCGAGAGACCCAGTACTTC
j_gene: TRBJ1-2; d_gene: -; abundance: -; v_gene: TRBV5-4; CDR3aa: CASSTRADYGYTF; CDR3nt: TGTGCCAGCAGCACCAGGGCGGACTATGGCTACACCTTC
j_gene: TRBJ1-5; d_gene: TRBD1; abundance: -; v_gene: TRBV29-1; CDR3aa: CSVKDRGNQPQHF; CDR3nt: TGCAGCGTTAAGGACAGGGGCAATCAGCCCCAGCATTTT
j_gene: TRBJ2-2; d_gene: TRBD1; abundance: -; v_gene: TRBV11-2; CDR3aa: CASSLGTGTGHGELFF; CDR3nt: TGTGCCAGCAGCTTAGGTACCGGGACAGGGCACGGGGAGCTGTTTTTT
j_gene: TRBJ2-1; d_gene: TRBD2; abundance: -; v_gene: TRBV4-2; CDR3aa: CASSQRSTSGGYNEQFF; CDR3nt: TGTGCCAGCAGCCAGCGATCGACTAGCGGGGGGTACAATGAGCAGTTCTTC
j_gene: TRBJ1-5; d_gene: -; abundance: -; v_gene: TRBV19; CDR3aa: CASSQVTDEGPQHF; CDR3nt: TGTGCCAGTAGCCAGGTTACGGACGAGGGGCCCCAGCATTTT
j_gene: TRBJ2-1; d_gene: -; abundance: -; v_gene: TRBV9; CDR3aa: CASSPTAGEQFF; CDR3nt: TGTGCCAGCAGCCCTACAGCAGGTGAGCAGTTCTTC
j_gene: TRBJ2-1; d_gene: TRBD1; abundance: -; v_gene: TRBV5-1; CDR3aa: CASSSAGTGGDEQFF; CDR3nt: TGCGCCAGCAGCTCAGCCGGGACAGGTGGCGATGAGCAGTTCTTC
j_gene: TRBJ2-5; d_gene: TRBD1; abundance: few; v_gene: TRBV15; CDR3aa: CATSTRDRGYETQYF; CDR3nt: TGTGCCACCAGCACTCGGGACAGGGGGTATGAGACCCAGTACTTC
j_gene: TRBJ2-3; d_gene: TRBD2; abundance: once; v_gene: TRBV9; CDR3aa: CASSGIAGGLYTDTQYF; CDR3nt: TGTGCCAGCAGCGGAATAGCGGGGGGCCTCTACACAGATACGCAGTATTTT
j_gene: TRBJ1-6; d_gene: TRBD1; abundance: few; v_gene: TRBV27; CDR3aa: CASSRTGESPLHF; CDR3nt: TGTGCCAGCAGTAGGACAGGGGAATCACCCCTCCACTTT
j_gene: TRBJ2-6; d_gene: TRBD1; abundance: once; v_gene: TRBV7-3; CDR3aa: CASSLMGTGPGLAGANVLTF; CDR3nt: TGTGCCAGCAGCTTAATGGGGACAGGGCCTGGATTAGCTGGGGCCAACGTCCTGACTTTC
j_gene: TRBJ1-5; d_gene: TRBD1; abundance: -; v_gene: TRBV28; CDR3aa: CASSFHRGPNQPQHF; CDR3nt: TGTGCCAGCAGTTTCCACAGGGGGCCCAATCAGCCCCAGCATTTT
j_gene: TRBJ1-6; d_gene: -; abundance: -; v_gene: TRBV19; CDR3aa: CASSMGDHNSPLHF; CDR3nt: TGTGCCAGTAGTATGGGAGATCATAATTCACCCCTCCACTTT
j_gene: TRBJ1-3; d_gene: -; abundance: -; v_gene: TRBV5-6; CDR3aa: CASSWTVPSGNTIYF; CDR3nt: TGTGCCAGCAGCTGGACAGTTCCTTCTGGAAACACCATATATTTT
j_gene: TRBJ1-5; d_gene: TRBD1; abundance: -; v_gene: TRBV27; CDR3aa: CASSLTGTGSQPQHF; CDR3nt: TGTGCCAGCAGCCTAACCGGGACAGGGAGCCAGCCCCAGCATTTT
j_gene: TRBJ2-5; d_gene: -; abundance: -; v_gene: TRBV27; CDR3aa: CASSFLRGTQYF; CDR3nt: TGTGCCAGCAGTTTCCTGCGTGGGACCCAGTACTTC
j_gene: TRBJ2-7; d_gene: -; abundance: -; v_gene: TRBV29-1; CDR3aa: CSVEDLSFGFSPPEQYF; CDR3nt: TGCAGCGTTGAAGATCTTTCCTTTGGCTTTTCCCCCCCCGAGCAGTACTTC
j_gene: TRBJ1-4; d_gene: TRBD1; abundance: -; v_gene: TRBV5-1; CDR3aa: CASTRQGATNEKLFF; CDR3nt: TGCGCCAGCACTCGACAGGGGGCAACTAATGAAAAACTGTTTTTT
j_gene: TRBJ2-1; d_gene: -; abundance: -; v_gene: TRBV6-5; CDR3aa: CASSYSWTYDNEQFF; CDR3nt: TGTGCCAGCAGTTACTCGTGGACTTATGACAATGAGCAGTTCTTC